The 5 T cell receptor beta chains listed next were all sequenced from one sample in a study of blood T cell repertoires in COVID-19. Using immunoSEQ multiplex PCR, the repertoire was profiled, and TCRdb retains in-frame clones only, with some absent. Counted here are some 83,000 clones, about 91% occurring once; the ten biggest clones make up 0.47%. Sequenced input: peripheral blood. These TCRs come from a man in his sixties with acute or convalescent COVID-19.

The chain links TRBV5-1 to TRBJ2-7, with D possibly matching TRBD1 (5 bases). The CDR3 is made up of 14 amino acids. Germline V gene data show CDR1 as SGHRS and CDR2 as YFSETQ. The ends were cut back, 7 bases at V and 2 bases at J, with 16 bases in the middle. Here the CDR3 DNA reads TGCGCCAGCGGCCCCGGTGGGGCGACCTACGAGCAGTACTTC. Translation gives CASGPGGATYEQYF. Based on the CDR3 plus reference TRBV5-1 and TRBJ2-7, the full variable domain is KAGVTQTPRYLIKTRGQQVTLSCSPISGHRSVSWYQQTPGQGLQFLFEYFSETQRNKGNFPGRFSGRQFSNSRSEMNVSTLELGDSALYLCASGPGGATYEQYFGPGTRLTVT.

The genes are TRBV12-3 or TRBV12-4 and TRBJ2-5, with 7 bases that match TRBD1. This CDR3 has 12 amino acids. V dropped 5 bases and J dropped 7; count of bases not matched to a gene: 4. The CDR3 sequence is CASSISGGTQYF. For the CDR3, the DNA is TGTGCCAGCAGTATTTCAGGGGGGACCCAGTACTTC.

This clone was seen once. This chain uses TRBV11-2 with TRBJ1-4; D perhaps matches TRBD1 (5 bases). V was clipped by 5 bases and J by 7 bases, with 17 bases between them. Germline CDR1 is SGHAT and CDR2 is FQNNGV. The CDR3 runs 15 residues. The DNA of the CDR3 is TGTGCCAGCAGCACTCACTGGGGCCCGGGTGAAAAACTGTTTTTT. Translated, it gives CASSTHWGPGEKLFF.

The chain employs TRBV12-5 and TRBJ2-2, with D perhaps matching TRBD1 (5 bases). Trimming stripped 6 bases from V and 0 bases from J, with 11 bases between. The CDR3 consists of 15 residues. The V gene's germline CDR1 is LGHNT and CDR2 FRNRAP. The CDR3 DNA follows: TGTGCTAGTGGCACAGGAGAGTCGAACACCGGGGAGCTGTTTTTT. As protein: CASGTGESNTGELFF.

V is TRBV9 and J is TRBJ2-5, with no clear D. The V end lost 0 bases, the J end lost 5 bases, and 8 bases lay between the germline ends. Germline CDR1 SGDLS, CDR2 YYNGEE. The CDR3 runs 13 residues. The chain's CDR3 is CASSVEGRETQYF. The CDR3 DNA is TGTGCCAGCAGCGTAGAAGGCAGGGAGACCCAGTACTTC.